This T cell receptor (beta chain) was captured in a study of somatic mutations in cytotoxic T cells in rheumatoid arthritis. Study summary: Among the T-cell populations stained with V beta antibodies, some were separated by flow sorting at nearly 100% purity, including V beta1+ cells whose TCRB was sequenced.

This CDR3 contains 14 residues. V was cut by 0 bases and J by 3 bases, with 9 bases left in between. Germline CDR1 reads LNHNV; CDR2 reads YYDKDF (reference sequence). This clone was observed a few times. Assay: immunoSEQ multiplex PCR; the TCRdb copy retains only in-frame clones and omits some. Counted here are 15,000 to 20,000 clones, roughly four fifths occurring once; the ten biggest clones make up about 11%. Sequenced material: CD8+ T cells sorted from blood. The sequence was obtained from a woman aged 45-60 years in good health. This sequence joins TRBV15 and TRBJ2-7, with a tentative D call TRBD2 (5 bases). The CDR3 bases are TGTGCCACCAGCAGAGATAACGGGAACTACGAGCAGTACTTC. Its translation is CATSRDNGNYEQYF.